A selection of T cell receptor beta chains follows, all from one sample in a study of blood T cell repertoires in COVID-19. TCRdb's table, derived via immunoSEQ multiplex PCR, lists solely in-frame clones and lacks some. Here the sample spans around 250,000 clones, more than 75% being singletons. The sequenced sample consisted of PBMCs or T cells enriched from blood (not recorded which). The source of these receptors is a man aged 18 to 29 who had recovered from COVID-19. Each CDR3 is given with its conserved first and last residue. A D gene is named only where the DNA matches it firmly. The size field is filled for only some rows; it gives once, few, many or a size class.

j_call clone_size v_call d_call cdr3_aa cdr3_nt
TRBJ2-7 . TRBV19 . CASSIEYADFMAYEQYF TGTGCCAGTAGTATAGAATATGCGGACTTTATGGCCTACGAGCAGTACTTC
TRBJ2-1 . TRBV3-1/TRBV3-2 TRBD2 CASRAGGAGGIDEQFF TGTGCCAGCAGAGCAGGCGGCGCGGGAGGTATTGATGAGCAGTTCTTC
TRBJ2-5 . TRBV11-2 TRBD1 CASSLGQGLETQYF TGTGCCAGCAGTTTGGGACAGGGTTTAGAGACCCAGTACTTC
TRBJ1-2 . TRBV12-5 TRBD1 CASGLGTGNNYGYTF TGTGCTAGTGGACTTGGGACAGGGAATAACTATGGCTACACCTTC
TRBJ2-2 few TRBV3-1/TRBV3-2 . CASSQAQDTGELFF TGTGCCAGCAGCCAAGCACAGGACACCGGGGAGCTGTTTTTT
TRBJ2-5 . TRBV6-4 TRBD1 CASSGRGPRETQYF TGTGCCAGCAGTGGCAGGGGGCCAAGGGAGACCCAGTACTTC
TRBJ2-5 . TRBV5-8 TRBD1 CASSPGEGGRETQYF TGTGCCAGCAGTCCCGGGGAAGGGGGCAGGGAGACCCAGTACTTC
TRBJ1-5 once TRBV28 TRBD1 CASSLPSGGSNQPQHF TGTGCCAGCAGTTTACCCTCAGGGGGAAGCAATCAGCCCCAGCATTTT
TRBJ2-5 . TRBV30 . CAWNQAQQETQYF TGTGCCTGGAACCAGGCCCAACAAGAGACCCAGTACTTC
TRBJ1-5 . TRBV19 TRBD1 CASKVAGGRGGSNQPQHF TGTGCCAGTAAGGTGGCAGGGGGTAGGGGTGGAAGCAATCAGCCCCAGCATTTT
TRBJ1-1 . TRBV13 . CASAGEVPEAFF TGTGCCAGCGCCGGGGAGGTCCCTGAAGCTTTCTTT
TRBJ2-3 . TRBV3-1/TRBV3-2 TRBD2 CASSRTTSGTDTQYF TGTGCCAGCAGCCGGACGACTAGCGGCACAGATACGCAGTATTTT
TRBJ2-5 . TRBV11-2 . CASSLDRSEGVRETQYF TGTGCCAGCAGCTTAGATCGCTCTGAGGGGGTAAGAGAGACCCAGTACTTC
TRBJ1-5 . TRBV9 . CASSLSTGSNQPQHF TGTGCCAGCAGCCTTTCGACGGGTAGCAATCAGCCCCAGCATTTT
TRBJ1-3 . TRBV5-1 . CASSLQGPLSGNTIYF TGCGCCAGCAGCTTGCAGGGGCCCCTCTCTGGAAACACCATATATTTT
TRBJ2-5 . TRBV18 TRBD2 CASSPEVAGGETQYF TGTGCCAGCTCACCAGAGGTAGCGGGAGGGGAGACCCAGTACTTC
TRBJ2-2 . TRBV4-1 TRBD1 CASTSLGTANTGELFF TGCGCCAGCACCTCCCTCGGGACAGCGAACACCGGGGAGCTGTTTTTT
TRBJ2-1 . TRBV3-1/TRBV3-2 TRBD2 CASSQASGGMYNEQFF TGTGCCAGCAGCCAAGCTAGCGGGGGGATGTACAATGAGCAGTTCTTC
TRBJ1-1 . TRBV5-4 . CASSLFHMNTEAFF TGTGCCAGCAGCTTGTTCCACATGAACACTGAAGCTTTCTTT
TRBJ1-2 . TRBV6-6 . CASSLQGYTF TGTGCCAGCAGCCTGCAGGGCTACACCTTC